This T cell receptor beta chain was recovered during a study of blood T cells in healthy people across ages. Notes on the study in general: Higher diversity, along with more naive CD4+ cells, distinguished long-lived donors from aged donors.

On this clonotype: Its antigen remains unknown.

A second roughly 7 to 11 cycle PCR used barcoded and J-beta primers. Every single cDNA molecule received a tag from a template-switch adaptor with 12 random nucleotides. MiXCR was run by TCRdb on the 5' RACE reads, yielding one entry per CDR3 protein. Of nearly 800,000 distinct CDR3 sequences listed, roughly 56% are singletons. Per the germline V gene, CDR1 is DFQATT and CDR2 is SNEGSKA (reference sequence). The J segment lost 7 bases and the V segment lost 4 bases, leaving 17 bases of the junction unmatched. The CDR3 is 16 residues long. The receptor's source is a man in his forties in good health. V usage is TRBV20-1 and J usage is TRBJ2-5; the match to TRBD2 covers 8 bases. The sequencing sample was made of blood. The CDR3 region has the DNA TGCAGTGCTACCCTGGGGGCGGGGGGTAGCTTGGGGACCCAGTACTTC. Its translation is CSATLGAGGSLGTQYF.